The following is a TCR beta chain sequence with its context. Its antigen remains unidentified. Per-base quality was not reported, and no clone a single base away is much larger than it. The source of the sample is a study of T cell responses to AZD1222 COVID-19 vaccine (dated by TCRdb to the early 2020s). At the level of the whole study: AZD1222 recipients given second doses at about 4 weeks or at about 12 weeks were pooled, since spike-specific TCR depth and breadth were not found to differ between the two schedules. Enrollment into the trials was organized by age into subgroups of 18-55, 56-69 and 70-plus years, and those subgroups contained approximately 160, 26 and 62 TCR-sequenced participants, respectively. TCR sequencing was performed for some 250 trial participants, of whom about 200 were given two doses of AZD1222 and around 25 were given two doses of MenACWY control vaccine.

The study at large found these results: After two AZD1222 doses, both the breadth and the depth of spike-specific TCRs were significantly higher than at day 0 and than in MenACWY recipients. Reportedly, almost half of the unique spike-specific TCRs recognized epitopes lying outside the regions that are mutated in the B.1.351 and B.1.1.7 variants. No day 14 peak-response samples were available, so repertoires were characterized only after the peak T cell response. The vaccine-associated CD4 TCRs covered the entire spike protein, and the dominant responses fell in regions 160-218 and 743-854. The 56-69-year group was small, and its depth increase did not reach significance, likely because of low power. Participants were mostly white British and included more females than males, and it was suggested by the authors that clonal diversity may have been underestimated. Conclusions about previously exposed vaccinees were limited because only a handful of AZD1222 recipients were SARS-CoV-2 seropositive at baseline.

Based on the germline V gene, the CDR1 and CDR2 sequences are SGHTA and FQGNSA. The CDR3 runs 14 residues from the cysteine to the phenylalanine. CDR3 DNA only is kept here, 42 bases in frame from base 1. V is clipped by 5 bases and J by 5 bases, and the sequence between their germline boundaries is 16 bases long. In light of the paper, this sample's time point label describes: baseline before first vaccination. Vaccinee samples came from UK trials COV001 and COV002, including a single-blind randomized controlled phase 2/3 trial of AZD1222 (ChAdOx1 nCoV-19) in healthy adults. For TCRbeta chain sequencing, PBMC samples from trial participants were taken at day 0 and at day 28 after the second dose. The CDR3 regions of human TCRbeta chains were subjected to immunosequencing. The authors' pipeline ran thus. TCRs in the repertoires were compared against a reference library of SARS-CoV-2-specific TCRs that had been generated with the MIRA antigen-specificity platform. Breadth meant the fraction of unique TCRs that were SARS-CoV-2-associated, whereas depth meant the fraction of total T cells that were SARS-CoV-2-associated. Using the MIRA data, each spike-specific TCR was assigned both to the spike region to which the TCR was reactive and to a CD4 or CD8 class. Log10-transformed breadth and depth values were compared by one-way ANOVA with Sidak's multiple comparisons tests. TCRdb limited this immuneACCESS table to in-frame rearrangements with V and J called. A share of clones is missing; checked studies link under half to unresolved V genes, and the rest is unexplained. V, J and clone size reflect that table, while D and trimming were determined from the DNA. Here the sample has under 35,000 clones; approximately 86% occur a single time. Less than 7% of the sample comes from the top ten.

Sequencing used peripheral blood, obtained on day 0 of AZD1222 vaccination. The chain uses TRBV7-2 and TRBJ2-7, with the D gene not clear enough to name. The sequence derives from an adult in good health. The CDR3 here reads CASSPRVDSNEQYF. The bases are TGTGCCAGCAGCCCGCGTGTAGATTCCAACGAGCAGTACTTC.